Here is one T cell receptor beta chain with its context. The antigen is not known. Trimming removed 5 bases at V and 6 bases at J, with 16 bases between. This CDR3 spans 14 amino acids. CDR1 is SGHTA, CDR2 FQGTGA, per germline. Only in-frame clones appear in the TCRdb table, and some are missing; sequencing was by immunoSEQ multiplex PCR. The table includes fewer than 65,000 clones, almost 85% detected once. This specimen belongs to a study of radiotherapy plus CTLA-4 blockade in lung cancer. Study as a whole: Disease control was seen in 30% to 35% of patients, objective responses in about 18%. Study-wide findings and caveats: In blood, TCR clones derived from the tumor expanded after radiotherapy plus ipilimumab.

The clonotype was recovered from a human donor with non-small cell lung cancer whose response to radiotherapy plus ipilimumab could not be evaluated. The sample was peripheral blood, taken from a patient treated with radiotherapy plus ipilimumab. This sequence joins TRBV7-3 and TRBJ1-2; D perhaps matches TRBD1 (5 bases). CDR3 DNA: TGTGCCAGCAGCCCTGGGGGGATGGGTGATGGCTACACCTTC. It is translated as CASSPGGMGDGYTF.